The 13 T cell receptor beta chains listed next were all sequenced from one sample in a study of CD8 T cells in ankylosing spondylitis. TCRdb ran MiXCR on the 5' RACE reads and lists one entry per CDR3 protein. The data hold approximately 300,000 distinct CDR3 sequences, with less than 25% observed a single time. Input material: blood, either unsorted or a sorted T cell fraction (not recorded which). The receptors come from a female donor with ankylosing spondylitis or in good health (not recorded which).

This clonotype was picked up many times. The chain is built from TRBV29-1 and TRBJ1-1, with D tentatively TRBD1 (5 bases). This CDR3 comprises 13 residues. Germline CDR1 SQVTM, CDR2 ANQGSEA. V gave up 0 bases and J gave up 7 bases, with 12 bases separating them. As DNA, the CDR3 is TGCAGCGTTGAAGAACCGAGGGGTGGTGAAGCTTTCTTT. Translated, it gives CSVEEPRGGEAFF.

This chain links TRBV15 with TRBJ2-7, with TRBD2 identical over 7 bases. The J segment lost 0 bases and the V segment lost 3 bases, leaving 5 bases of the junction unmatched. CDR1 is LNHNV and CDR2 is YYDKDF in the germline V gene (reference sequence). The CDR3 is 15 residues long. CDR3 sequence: CATSRGTSASYEQYF. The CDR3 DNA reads TGTGCCACCAGCAGGGGAACTAGCGCCTCCTACGAGCAGTACTTC.

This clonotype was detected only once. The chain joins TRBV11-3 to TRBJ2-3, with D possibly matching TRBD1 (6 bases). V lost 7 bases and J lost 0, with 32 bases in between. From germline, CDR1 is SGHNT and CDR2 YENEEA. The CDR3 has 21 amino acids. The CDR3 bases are TGTGCCAGCAAAACGCCCCCGGGACACCAAGAGATACCTCCTAGCACAGATACGCAGTATTTT. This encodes CASKTPPGHQEIPPSTDTQYF.

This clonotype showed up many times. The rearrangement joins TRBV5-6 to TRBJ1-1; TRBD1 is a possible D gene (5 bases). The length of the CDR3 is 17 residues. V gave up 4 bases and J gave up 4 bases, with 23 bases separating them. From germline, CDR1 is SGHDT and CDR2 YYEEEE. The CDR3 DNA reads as TGTGCCAGCAGCATGGGGCCTGCGGCACGGCTCGGCACTGAAGCTTTCTTT. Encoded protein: CASSMGPAARLGTEAFF.

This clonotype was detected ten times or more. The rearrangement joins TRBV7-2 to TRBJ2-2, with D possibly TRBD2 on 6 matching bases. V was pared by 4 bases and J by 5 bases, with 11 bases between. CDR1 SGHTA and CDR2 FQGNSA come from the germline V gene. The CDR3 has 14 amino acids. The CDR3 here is CASSSTGGTGELFF. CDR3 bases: TGTGCCAGCAGCTCAACTGGGGGGACCGGGGAGCTGTTTTTT.

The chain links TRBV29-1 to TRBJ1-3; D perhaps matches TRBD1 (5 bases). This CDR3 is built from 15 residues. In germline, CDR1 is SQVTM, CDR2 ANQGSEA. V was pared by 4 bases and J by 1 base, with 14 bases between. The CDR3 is CSVGSFGGSGNTIYF. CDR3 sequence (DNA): TGCAGCGTTGGATCTTTCGGGGGTTCTGGAAACACCATATATTTT.

The CDR3 nucleotides read TGTGCCAGCAGCTTAGGAGTACAGCGCGAGCAGTTCTTC. Protein product: CASSLGVQREQFF. The V call is TRBV7-7, the J call TRBJ2-1; D not resolved. Germline V gene data show CDR1 as SSHAT and CDR2 as FNYEAQ (reference sequence). Trimming took off 1 base at V and 10 bases at J, with 11 bases between the two ends. The CDR3 loop spans 13 amino acids.

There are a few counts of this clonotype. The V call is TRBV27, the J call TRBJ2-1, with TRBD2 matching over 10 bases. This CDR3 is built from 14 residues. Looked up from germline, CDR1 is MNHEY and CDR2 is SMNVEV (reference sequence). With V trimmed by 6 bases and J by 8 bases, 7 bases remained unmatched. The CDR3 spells CASRRLAGDHEQFF. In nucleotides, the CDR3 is TGTGCCAGCAGAAGGCTAGCGGGAGACCATGAGCAGTTCTTC.

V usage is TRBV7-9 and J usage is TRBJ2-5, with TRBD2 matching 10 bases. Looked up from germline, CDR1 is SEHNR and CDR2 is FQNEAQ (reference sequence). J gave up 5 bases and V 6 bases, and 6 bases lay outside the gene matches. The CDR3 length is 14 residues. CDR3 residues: CASRPSGSFETQYF. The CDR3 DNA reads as TGTGCCAGCAGGCCTAGCGGGAGTTTTGAGACCCAGTACTTC. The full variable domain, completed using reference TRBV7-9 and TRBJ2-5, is DTGVSQNPRHKITKRGQNVTFRCDPISEHNRLYWYRQTLGQGPEFLTYFQNEAQLEKSRLLSDRFSAERPKGSFSTLEIQRTEQGDSAMYLCASRPSGSFETQYFGPGTRLLVL.

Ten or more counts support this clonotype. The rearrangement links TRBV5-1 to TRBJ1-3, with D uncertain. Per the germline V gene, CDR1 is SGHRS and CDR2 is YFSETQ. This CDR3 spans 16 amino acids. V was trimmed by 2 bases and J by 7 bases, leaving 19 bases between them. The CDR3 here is CASSFGHDLWWNTIYF. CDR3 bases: TGCGCCAGCAGCTTCGGGCACGACTTATGGTGGAACACCATATATTTT.

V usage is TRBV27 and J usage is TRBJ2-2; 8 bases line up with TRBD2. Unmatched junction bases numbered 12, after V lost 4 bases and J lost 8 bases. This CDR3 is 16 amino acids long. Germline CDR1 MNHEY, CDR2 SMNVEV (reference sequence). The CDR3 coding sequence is TGTGCCAGCAGTTCGACCGGGACTAGAGTGTCTGGGGAGCTGTTTTTT. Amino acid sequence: CASSSTGTRVSGELFF.

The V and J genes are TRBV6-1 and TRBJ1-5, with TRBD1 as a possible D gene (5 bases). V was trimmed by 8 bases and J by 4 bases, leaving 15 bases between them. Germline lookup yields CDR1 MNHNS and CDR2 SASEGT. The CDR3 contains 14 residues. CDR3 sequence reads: CASRGGRFNQPQHF. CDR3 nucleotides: TGTGCCAGCCGCGGGGGGAGGTTTAATCAGCCCCAGCATTTT.

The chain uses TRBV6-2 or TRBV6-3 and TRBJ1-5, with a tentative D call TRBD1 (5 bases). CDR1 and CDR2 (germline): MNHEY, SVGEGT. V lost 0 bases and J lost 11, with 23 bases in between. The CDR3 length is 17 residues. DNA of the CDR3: TGTGCCAGCAGTTACTCGTCGCGGGGCATCGCCCAATGGGCCCAGCATTTT. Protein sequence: CASSYSSRGIAQWAQHF.